There are many counts of the clone carrying this TCR beta chain. Antigen: not known. CDR1 is MNHEY and CDR2 is SMNVEV in the germline V gene (reference sequence). Trimming cost V 5 bases and J 5 bases; bases outside gene matches: 3. This CDR3 has 15 residues. Amplification of the TCR beta CDR3 regions used RNA transcripts (as template). RT-PCR was first run with HTBI primers, then multiplex PCR in a second round. MiXCR was run by TCRdb on the multiplex PCR reads, yielding one entry per CDR3 protein. Here the sample spans 400,000 or so distinct CDR3 sequences, approximately 18% being singletons. These data originate in a study of Graves' ophthalmopathy and Graves' hyperthyroidism. General observations from the study: Blood shared most expanded thyroid clonotypes above 0.001 frequency.

The specimen was peripheral blood. This receptor was taken from an adult woman with stable Graves' hyperthyroidism. This chain uses TRBV27 with TRBJ2-2, with 12 bases matching TRBD2. The CDR3 DNA reads as TGTGCCAGCAGTAGAGGGACTAGCGGGACCGGGGAGCTGTTTTTT. Its protein product is CASSRGTSGTGELFF.